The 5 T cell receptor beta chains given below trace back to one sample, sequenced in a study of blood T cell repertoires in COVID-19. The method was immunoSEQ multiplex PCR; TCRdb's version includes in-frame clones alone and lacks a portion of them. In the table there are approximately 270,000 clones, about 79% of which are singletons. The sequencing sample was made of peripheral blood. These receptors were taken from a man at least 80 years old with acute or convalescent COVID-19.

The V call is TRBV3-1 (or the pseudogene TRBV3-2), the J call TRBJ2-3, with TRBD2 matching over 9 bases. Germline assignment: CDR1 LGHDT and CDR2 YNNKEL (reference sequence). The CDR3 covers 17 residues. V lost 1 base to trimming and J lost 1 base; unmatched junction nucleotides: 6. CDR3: CASSQGASGARTDTQYF. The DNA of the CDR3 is TGTGCCAGCAGCCAAGGGGCTAGCGGGGCTCGCACAGATACGCAGTATTTT.

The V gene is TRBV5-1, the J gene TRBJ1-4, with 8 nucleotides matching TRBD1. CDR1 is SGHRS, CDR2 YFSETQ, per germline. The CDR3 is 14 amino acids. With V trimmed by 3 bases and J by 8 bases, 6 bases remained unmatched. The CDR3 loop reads CASSSQGVVEKLFF. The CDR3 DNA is TGCGCCAGCAGCTCACAGGGGGTCGTGGAAAAACTGTTTTTT.

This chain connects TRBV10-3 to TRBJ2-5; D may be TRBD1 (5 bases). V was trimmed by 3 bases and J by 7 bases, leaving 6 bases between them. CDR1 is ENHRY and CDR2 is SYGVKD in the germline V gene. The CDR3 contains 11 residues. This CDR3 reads CAISEGVTQYF. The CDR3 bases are TGTGCCATCAGTGAAGGGGTGACCCAGTACTTC.

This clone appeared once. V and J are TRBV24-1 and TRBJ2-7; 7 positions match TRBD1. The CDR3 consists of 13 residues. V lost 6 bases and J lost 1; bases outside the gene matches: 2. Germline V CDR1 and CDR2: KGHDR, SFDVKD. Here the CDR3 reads CATSLTGSYEQYF. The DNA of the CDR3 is TGTGCCACCAGTTTGACAGGGTCCTACGAGCAGTACTTC.

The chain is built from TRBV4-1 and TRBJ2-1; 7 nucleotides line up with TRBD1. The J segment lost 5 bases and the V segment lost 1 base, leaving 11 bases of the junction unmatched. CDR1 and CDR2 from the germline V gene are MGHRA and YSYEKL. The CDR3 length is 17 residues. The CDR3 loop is CASSQGSLRGPNNEQFF. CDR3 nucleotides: TGCGCCAGCAGCCAAGGTTCTCTGAGGGGGCCAAACAATGAGCAGTTCTTC.